Listed below are T cell receptor beta chains from one sample, sequenced in a study of circulating and synovial CD4+ cells in juvenile arthritis. The table came from immunoSEQ multiplex PCR; TCRdb's copy has only in-frame clones and leaves some out. The sample consists of 35,000 or so clones, about 95% of them appearing once. What was sequenced was CD4+ T cells from blood. These receptors all stem from a human donor with juvenile idiopathic arthritis. Each CDR3 is given with its conserved first and last residue. The order of the fields is J gene, clone size, V gene, D gene, CDR3 protein, CDR3 DNA. A D gene is named only where the DNA matches it firmly. Size values are once, few and many counts, or a class for expanded clones, and some rows have none.

TRBJ2-1 . TRBV7-2 . CASSPSQGPNEQFF TGTGCCAGCAGCCCATCACAGGGTCCCAATGAGCAGTTCTTC
TRBJ1-4 . TRBV18 TRBD1 CASSVGQGTNEKLFF TGTGCCAGCTCGGTGGGACAGGGGACTAATGAAAAACTGTTTTTT
TRBJ1-2 . TRBV5-1 . CASSSNLGGRYGYTF TGCGCCAGCAGCTCCAACCTCGGGGGGCGGTATGGCTACACCTTC
TRBJ1-2 once TRBV28 . CASGRGGYTF TGTGCCAGCGGAAGAGGGGGCTACACCTTC
TRBJ1-5 . TRBV10-3 . CAISRDINQPQHF TGTGCCATCAGTCGGGACATTAATCAGCCCCAGCATTTT
TRBJ2-5 . TRBV15 . CATSRGGGSETQYF TGTGCCACCAGCAGAGGTGGGGGGTCAGAGACCCAGTACTTC
TRBJ1-2 . TRBV6-5 . CASSDNRANYGYTF TGTGCCAGCAGTGATAATCGAGCTAACTATGGCTACACCTTC
TRBJ2-1 . TRBV6-5 . CASSPPSRAYNEQFF TGTGCCAGCAGTCCCCCCTCGCGGGCCTACAATGAGCAGTTCTTC
TRBJ1-1 . TRBV28 . CASSSVNRLAMNTEAFF TGTGCCAGCAGTTCTGTTAACCGGTTAGCTATGAACACTGAAGCTTTCTTT
TRBJ1-1 . TRBV28 TRBD1 CASSFGTRDRGRAFF TGTGCCAGCAGTTTTGGAACCCGGGACAGGGGGCGAGCTTTCTTT
TRBJ2-1 . TRBV28 . CASSRRGATYNEQFF TGTGCCAGCAGCCGTCGGGGAGCGACCTACAATGAGCAGTTCTTC
TRBJ2-5 . TRBV11-1 . CASRLGGQETQYF TGTGCCAGCCGATTGGGGGGACAAGAGACCCAGTACTTC
TRBJ2-1 . TRBV19 TRBD2 CASSMEGLASNEQFF TGTGCCAGTAGTATGGAGGGACTAGCGTCCAATGAGCAGTTCTTC
TRBJ1-1 . TRBV7-8 TRBD1 CASSPQDRVRGTEAFF TGTGCCAGCAGCCCACAAGACAGGGTTCGTGGCACTGAAGCTTTCTTT
TRBJ1-2 . TRBV6-5 . CASRRGFYGYTF TGTGCCAGCAGGCGGGGGTTCTATGGCTACACCTTC
TRBJ2-7 once TRBV20-1 . CSASSYEQYF TGCAGTGCCTCCTCCTACGAGCAGTACTTC
TRBJ1-2 . TRBV28 . CASSLFGGSEAGGYTF TGTGCCAGCAGTTTATTTGGAGGGTCCGAGGCTGGTGGCTACACCTTC
TRBJ2-3 . TRBV7-2 TRBD2 CASSRGTITDTQYF TGTGCCAGCAGCCGGGGGACTATCACAGATACGCAGTATTTT
TRBJ2-3 . TRBV30 TRBD2 CAWSGEAGATDTQYF TGTGCCTGGAGTGGGGAAGCGGGGGCCACAGATACGCAGTATTTT
TRBJ2-3 . TRBV9 . CASSVAPPGSTDTQYF TGTGCCAGCAGCGTAGCCCCTCCAGGGAGCACAGATACGCAGTATTTT
TRBJ2-7 . TRBV19 TRBD2 CASSIIAGGFYEQYF TGTGCCAGTAGTATAATAGCGGGAGGGTTCTACGAGCAGTACTTC
TRBJ1-4 once TRBV18 TRBD1 CASSREDRGSFVTNEKLFF TGTGCCAGCTCCCGAGAGGACAGGGGCTCATTCGTCACTAATGAAAAACTGTTTTTT
TRBJ2-2 . TRBV4-1 TRBD1 CASSQTLPTGIGELFF TGCGCCAGCAGCCAAACCCTCCCGACAGGGATCGGGGAGCTGTTTTTT
TRBJ2-1 . TRBV28 . CASGYEQFF TGTGCCAGCGGCTATGAGCAGTTCTTC
TRBJ1-6 . TRBV14 TRBD1 CASSLNRGGDNSPLHF TGTGCCAGCAGCCTTAACAGGGGTGGGGATAATTCACCCCTCCACTTT
TRBJ2-4 . TRBV10-3 . CAISESALVAKNIQYF TGTGCCATCAGTGAGTCTGCACTAGTGGCCAAAAACATTCAGTACTTC
TRBJ2-7 . TRBV2 . CASSESGVPYEQYF TGTGCCAGCAGTGAATCCGGAGTCCCCTACGAGCAGTACTTC
TRBJ2-5 . TRBV11-2 . CASSFLRDGGTQYF TGTGCCAGCAGCTTCCTCCGGGACGGGGGGACCCAGTACTTC
TRBJ1-5 . TRBV6-1 . CASSATGNNQPQHF TGTGCCAGCAGCGCTACAGGGAACAATCAGCCCCAGCATTTT
TRBJ1-1 . TRBV27 . CASPRTEAFF TGTGCCAGCCCTCGGACTGAAGCTTTCTTT
TRBJ1-1 . TRBV7-9 TRBD1 CASSLNRGLGVLDTEAFF TGTGCCAGCAGCTTAAACAGGGGGCTCGGGGTTTTGGACACTGAAGCTTTCTTT
TRBJ2-7 . TRBV20-1 . CSASGSYEQYF TGCAGTGCTAGCGGGTCCTACGAGCAGTACTTC
TRBJ1-2 . TRBV14 . CASSQDGIGGYYGYTF TGTGCCAGCAGCCAAGACGGTATCGGGGGATACTATGGCTACACCTTC
TRBJ1-3 . TRBV27 . CASSLRQPRGISGNTIYF TGTGCCAGCAGTTTACGGCAGCCAAGGGGAATCTCTGGAAACACCATATATTTT
TRBJ2-4 . TRBV28 . CASSSALAKNIQYF TGTGCCAGCAGTTCCGCACTAGCCAAAAACATTCAGTACTTC
TRBJ1-2 . TRBV28 . CASSLARRAGYTF TGTGCCAGCAGTTTGGCCAGGCGGGCTGGCTACACCTTC
TRBJ1-6 . TRBV28 . CASRGTDALNSPLHF TGTGCCAGCAGGGGGACTGACGCCTTAAATTCACCCCTCCACTTT
TRBJ1-4 . TRBV7-9 . CASSLVGANEKLFF TGTGCCAGCAGCTTAGTGGGAGCTAATGAAAAACTGTTTTTT